One sample yielded the 31 T cell receptor beta chains listed below, sequenced in a study of T cell repertoires in cytomegalovirus infection. MiXCR, run by TCRdb on the reads, gives a single entry per CDR3 protein. Of 630,000 or so distinct CDR3 sequences in the sample, 24% were seen once. The sequenced sample was CD8+ T cells from PBMCs. The receptor source for this set is a human donor in good health (CMV status not recorded). Some clones in this sample may be carry-over from other donors' samples.

This clonotype was detected once. The chain has TRBV9 and TRBJ2-1, with D hard to call. Trimming left V 0 bases short and J 2 bases short, with 9 bases between. Germline V gene sequence: CDR1 SGDLS, CDR2 YYNGEE. The CDR3 length is 15 residues. The CDR3 region is CASSVGQRTYNEQFF. CDR3 in DNA: TGTGCCAGCAGCGTAGGCCAGCGAACCTACAATGAGCAGTTCTTC.

The CDR3 DNA follows: TGTGCCAGCAGCTCCGGGGGACGGCTGAACACTGAAGCTTTCTTT. Translating it yields CASSSGGRLNTEAFF. This chain links TRBV7-3 with TRBJ1-1, with TRBD1 as a possible D gene (5 bases). V lost 4 bases and J 0 bases, leaving 12 bases between the germline ends. Germline V lookup: CDR1 SGHTA, CDR2 FQGTGA. This CDR3 contains 15 residues.

Ten or more counts support this clonotype. This chain connects TRBV27 to TRBJ2-5; the D gene is possibly TRBD1 (6 bases). CDR3 size: 12 residues. The germline CDR1 and CDR2 sequences are MNHEY and SMNVEV (reference sequence). V was trimmed by 6 bases and J by 4 bases, leaving 9 bases between them. The CDR3 DNA follows: TGTGCCAGCAGAACAGGGCTAGAGACCCAGTACTTC. Its translation: CASRTGLETQYF.

This clonotype was seen many times. The rearrangement joins TRBV7-9 to TRBJ1-1; D perhaps matches TRBD1 (6 bases). Trimming pared 1 base from V and 2 bases from J, leaving 11 bases between. The CDR3 extends over 15 amino acids. Germline CDR1 and CDR2: SEHNR and FQNEAQ (reference sequence). Here the CDR3 DNA reads TGTGCCAGCAGCTTAGTTGGACAGCCAAACACTGAAGCTTTCTTT. Protein product: CASSLVGQPNTEAFF.

This clonotype appeared many times. The CDR3 sequence is CASSSSSGELFF. CDR3 coding DNA: TGTGCCAGCAGTTCCAGTTCCGGGGAGCTGTTTTTT. The chain recombines TRBV28 with TRBJ2-2; D gene ambiguous. Germline V gene data show CDR1 as MDHEN and CDR2 as SYDVKM. With 4 bases removed from V and 6 bases from J, the gap between germline ends came to 6 bases. The CDR3 is made up of 12 amino acids.

In its sample, this clonotype was seen a few times. V gene TRBV15 combines with J gene TRBJ2-5; the match to TRBD2 covers 13 bases. Germline CDR1 is LNHNV and CDR2 is YYDKDF (reference sequence). There are 23 residues in the CDR3. The junction had 28 bases not matched to a gene; V was cut back by 0 bases and J by 9 bases. CDR3 sequence reads: CATSRDAWATRLAGGEGPGAQYF. CDR3 bases: TGTGCCACCAGCAGAGATGCATGGGCAACGAGACTAGCGGGGGGAGAAGGTCCCGGAGCCCAGTACTTC.

The rearrangement joins TRBV20-1 to TRBJ1-1, with D possibly being TRBD1 (5 bases). The CDR3 spans 16 residues. With 0 bases removed from V and 4 bases from J, the gap between germline ends came to 18 bases. The germline V gene encodes CDR1 DFQATT and CDR2 SNEGSKA (reference sequence). CDR3 nucleotide sequence: TGCAGTGCTAGAGATCGATCCCAGGGATTGGGCACTGAAGCTTTCTTT. This sequence encodes CSARDRSQGLGTEAFF.

The chain recombines TRBV5-1 with TRBJ2-3; 8 positions agree with TRBD1. The CDR3 has 13 amino acids. The J segment lost 5 bases and the V segment lost 3 bases, leaving 2 bases of the junction unmatched. Looked up from germline, CDR1 is SGHRS and CDR2 is YFSETQ. The CDR3 sequence is CASSYTGGDTQYF. The DNA of the CDR3 is TGCGCCAGCAGCTATACAGGGGGAGATACGCAGTATTTT.

This clonotype was detected ten times or more. The chain uses TRBV7-2 and TRBJ2-3, with D possibly being TRBD2 (5 bases). This CDR3 comprises 16 residues. Germline V gene sequence: CDR1 SGHTA, CDR2 FQGNSA. Between the trimmed V and J ends, which lost 1 base and 2 bases, there was a span of 13 bases. This CDR3 is CASSLDPIATTDTQYF. The DNA of the CDR3 is TGTGCCAGCAGCTTAGACCCTATAGCGACCACAGATACGCAGTATTTT.

The chain has TRBV15 and TRBJ2-7; TRBD1 aligns across 12 bases. The CDR3 contains 14 residues. J was trimmed by 6 bases and V by 6 bases; bases with no gene match: 6. Germline loops: CDR1 LNHNV, CDR2 YYDKDF (reference sequence). The CDR3: CATRSGTGGREQYF. DNA of the CDR3: TGTGCCACCAGGTCCGGGACAGGGGGCCGCGAGCAGTACTTC.

As for this clonotype: The germline gene is not matched at one end of the junction; a read error may be the cause. The chain combines TRBV7-9 with TRBJ1-5, with D possibly TRBD1 on 5 matching bases. The CDR3 covers 15 residues. CDR1 and CDR2 (germline): SEHNR, FQNEAQ (reference sequence). The CDR3 spells CVSSSDGGSNQPQHF. CDR3 DNA sequence: TGTGTCAGCAGCTCCGATGGGGGTAGCAATCAGCCCCAGCATTTT.

The chain recombines TRBV28 with TRBJ2-1, with 7 bases lining up with TRBD2. The junction had 9 bases not matched to a gene; V was cut back by 1 base and J by 9 bases. This CDR3 has 15 amino acids. Germline CDR1 and CDR2: MDHEN and SYDVKM. The CDR3 DNA follows: TGTGCCAGCAGTTTATCCAGCGGGGTCCTGGGTGAGCAGTTCTTC. It codes for CASSLSSGVLGEQFF. The variable domain in full, completed from reference TRBV28 and TRBJ2-1, reads DVKVTQSSRYLVKRTGEKVFLECVQDMDHENMFWYRQDPGLGLRLIYFSYDVKMKEKGDIPEGYSVSREKKERFSLILESASTNQTSMYLCASSLSSGVLGEQFFGPGTRLTVL.

This chain links TRBV7-2 with TRBJ2-1, with 8 bases aligning to TRBD2. The ends lost 5 bases at V and 4 bases at J; junction bases unmatched: 10. The CDR3 consists of 16 residues. Germline loops: CDR1 SGHTA, CDR2 FQGNSA. CDR3 bases: TGTGCCAGCAGCCTTGATGTAGCGGGGCCATACAATGAGCAGTTCTTC. Protein: CASSLDVAGPYNEQFF.

This clonotype was counted a few times. V and J are TRBV20-1 and TRBJ2-1; unclear D gene. V lost 0 bases and J 5 bases, leaving 14 bases between the germline ends. The CDR3 is 15 residues long. Germline V gene data show CDR1 as DFQATT and CDR2 as SNEGSKA (reference sequence). As DNA, the CDR3 is TGCAGTGCTAGAGATTCCAATCAGGTCCACAATGAGCAGTTCTTC. Translated: CSARDSNQVHNEQFF.

On this clonotype itself: A much larger clone lies a single base off, so this may be a read error. The conserved phenylalanine or tryptophan normally closing the CDR3 is absent here, so this likely arose from a read error. The V and J genes are TRBV7-6 and TRBJ1-2; D remains ambiguous. CDR1 is SGHVS, CDR2 FNYEAQ, per germline. The CDR3 is 13 residues long. V was pared by 3 bases and J by 8 bases, with 13 bases between. CDR3 sequence reads: CASSFAKTRGYTI. CDR3 nucleotides: TGTGCCAGCAGCTTCGCCAAGACCAGGGGCTACACCATC.

This clonotype was picked up a small number of times. This rearrangement joins TRBV29-1 to TRBJ1-2; D might be TRBD1 (5 bases). Germline V gene sequence: CDR1 SQVTM, CDR2 ANQGSEA. V shed 1 base and J shed 7 bases, with 19 bases lying between them. The CDR3 is made up of 15 amino acids. As DNA, the CDR3 is TGCAGCGTTGAAGTCGTGGAGGGGCCGCCCCTTGGCTACACCTTC. It yields the protein CSVEVVEGPPLGYTF.

This clonotype was counted only a few times. The chain uses TRBV2 and TRBJ2-3, with 7 bases identical to TRBD2. This CDR3 is built from 17 residues. After removal of 6 bases from V and 0 bases from J, the junction contained 12 bases not matched to a gene. Germline CDR1 is SNHLY and CDR2 is FYNNEI. This CDR3 reads CASRGWLAVSSTDTQYF. The DNA for the CDR3 is TGTGCCAGCAGGGGGTGGCTAGCGGTCAGTAGCACAGATACGCAGTATTTT.

This clonotype was picked up many times. The rearrangement uses TRBV28 and TRBJ2-3; D is ambiguous. The CDR3 extends over 13 amino acids. Trimming took 3 bases from V and 0 from J, leaving 4 bases between them. CDR1 is MDHEN, CDR2 SYDVKM, per germline. The chain's CDR3 is CASSFFSTDTQYF. The CDR3 DNA reads TGTGCCAGCAGTTTTTTCAGCACAGATACGCAGTATTTT.

This clonotype has just a few counts. The rearrangement joins TRBV29-1 to TRBJ1-6; D unclear. This CDR3 comprises 18 residues. Germline values: CDR1 SQVTM, CDR2 ANQGSEA. The ends were cut back, 7 bases at V and 0 bases at J, with 22 bases in the middle. CDR3 region: CSGHGSLLASSYNSPLHF. CDR3 bases: TGCAGCGGTCACGGTTCGTTGTTAGCGAGCTCCTATAATTCACCCCTCCACTTT. The full variable domain, with the rest looked up from reference TRBV29-1 and TRBJ1-6, is SAVISQKPSRDICQRGTSLTIQCQVDSQVTMMFWYRQQPGQSLTLIATANQGSEATYESGFVIDKFPISRPNLTFSTLTVSNMSPEDSSIYLCSGHGSLLASSYNSPLHFGNGTRLTVT.

The gene calls are TRBV20-1 and TRBJ2-7; D is undetermined. V lost 1 base and J 1 base, leaving 11 bases between the germline ends. Germline CDR1 and CDR2: DFQATT and SNEGSKA (reference sequence). This CDR3 has 14 amino acids. CDR3 DNA: TGCAGTGCTAGAGGGGCGAGCGTTTCCTACGAGCAGTACTTC. Translated: CSARGASVSYEQYF.

The V call is TRBV29-1, the J call TRBJ1-1, with a weak D call TRBD1 (5 bases). Trimming left V 7 bases short and J 6 bases short, with 12 bases between. This CDR3 has 11 amino acids. The germline V gene encodes CDR1 SQVTM and CDR2 ANQGSEA. CDR3 in amino acids: CSARWGAEAFF. The CDR3 DNA sequence: TGCAGCGCCAGGTGGGGCGCTGAAGCTTTCTTT. Combining the CDR3 with reference TRBV29-1 and TRBJ1-1 gives the whole variable domain SAVISQKPSRDICQRGTSLTIQCQVDSQVTMMFWYRQQPGQSLTLIATANQGSEATYESGFVIDKFPISRPNLTFSTLTVSNMSPEDSSIYLCSARWGAEAFFGQGTRLTVV.

This clonotype was seen at least ten times. The genes are TRBV6-1 and TRBJ2-1; TRBD2 matches 8 bases. The trim removed 0 bases at V and 7 bases at J, leaving 5 bases unmatched. The CDR3 is 15 amino acids. Germline lookup yields CDR1 MNHNS and CDR2 SASEGT. The CDR3 nucleotides read TGTGCCAGCAGTGAAGCTAGCGGGGTTAAAAATGAGCAGTTCTTC. Translation gives CASSEASGVKNEQFF.

Turning to this clonotype: A read error may be the cause here, since a much bigger clone is one base away. The chain carries TRBV20-1 and TRBJ2-1; D perhaps matches TRBD1 (6 bases). This CDR3 is built from 15 residues. Trimming cost V 7 bases and J 0 bases, with 16 bases left between them. Germline V gene lookup returns CDR1 DFQATT and CDR2 SNEGSKA (reference sequence). The CDR3 sequence: CSVHLGQSSYNEQFF. The CDR3 DNA sequence: TGCAGTGTTCACCTCGGACAGAGCTCCTACAATGAGCAGTTCTTC.

This clonotype occurred a few times. The J gene is TRBJ2-3, the V gene TRBV20-1; a possible D gene is TRBD2 (5 bases). V shed 5 bases and J shed 3 bases, with 15 bases lying between them. Looked up from germline, CDR1 is DFQATT and CDR2 is SNEGSKA (reference sequence). This CDR3 spans 14 amino acids. CDR3 protein: CSAAAVRQTDTQYF. CDR3 in DNA: TGCAGTGCTGCAGCGGTGCGGCAGACAGATACGCAGTATTTT.

This clonotype came up a few times. The chain joins TRBV29-1 to TRBJ1-2, with D perhaps matching TRBD1 (6 bases). Germline CDR1 and CDR2: SQVTM and ANQGSEA. V was clipped by 4 bases and J by 0 bases, with 18 bases between them. The CDR3 runs 16 residues. The DNA of the CDR3 is TGCAGCGTTGCGGACAGCCTTAGCTTCTCTAACTATGGCTACACCTTC. Protein sequence: CSVADSLSFSNYGYTF.

This chain joins TRBV20-1 and TRBJ1-2, with 10 bases lining up with TRBD1. The length of the CDR3 is 14 residues. With 4 bases clipped from V and 6 bases from J, the junction kept 8 bases outside the gene matches. Germline loops: CDR1 DFQATT, CDR2 SNEGSKA (reference sequence). The CDR3 is CSATTGGDPNGYTF. In DNA, the CDR3 is TGCAGTGCTACGACAGGGGGCGACCCGAATGGCTACACCTTC.

This clonotype has only a few counts. V is TRBV27 and J is TRBJ1-5, with 8 bases that match TRBD1. The CDR3 has 14 residues. CDR1 is MNHEY and CDR2 is SMNVEV in the germline V gene (reference sequence). Losses at the gene ends were 6 bases for V and 9 bases for J; bases not matched to a gene: 10. CDR3 coding DNA: TGTGCCAGCAGACTGACAGGGGAATCACGGCCCCAGCATTTT. Protein: CASRLTGESRPQHF.

This clonotype was recorded a few times. The J gene is TRBJ2-7, the V gene TRBV28, with 7 bases that match TRBD1. The CDR3 sequence is 14 residues long. The germline gives CDR1 MDHEN, CDR2 SYDVKM. J was trimmed by 2 bases and V by 6 bases; bases with no gene match: 7. In nucleotides, the CDR3 is TGTGCCAGCAGGTTAGACAGGGACGCCTACGAGCAGTACGTC. As protein: CASRLDRDAYEQYV.

This clonotype appeared a few times. The chain combines TRBV2 with TRBJ2-1; D assignment may be TRBD1 or TRBD2 (6 bases each). CDR1 is SNHLY, CDR2 FYNNEI, per germline. V was trimmed by 10 bases and J by 8 bases, leaving 15 bases between them. This CDR3 spans 12 amino acids. The CDR3 reads CATQGLGDEQFF. DNA for the CDR3: TGTGCCACACAGGGACTTGGTGATGAGCAGTTCTTC.

This clonotype was seen once. The V and J genes are TRBV7-3 and TRBJ2-3; D is perhaps TRBD1 (6 bases). The CDR3 extends over 16 amino acids. CDR1 SGHTA and CDR2 FQGTGA come from the germline V gene. Trimming stripped 5 bases from V and 6 bases from J, with 21 bases between. The CDR3 sequence: CASSPRANYRADTQYF. The CDR3 DNA reads as TGTGCCAGCAGCCCGAGGGCCAATTACAGGGCTGATACGCAGTATTTT.

The chain carries TRBV28 and TRBJ2-1; 10 bases map to TRBD1. The CDR3 length is 16 residues. V was pared by 5 bases and J by 9 bases, with 13 bases of the junction left unmatched. Germline CDR1 is MDHEN and CDR2 is SYDVKM. CDR3 residues: CASSLLPGQGSSEQFF. In DNA, the CDR3 is TGTGCCAGCAGTCTCCTACCGGGACAGGGGTCGAGTGAGCAGTTCTTC.